A selection of T cell receptor beta chains follows, all from one sample in a study of shared clonotypes between healthy human individuals. Clones were sequenced by immunoSEQ multiplex PCR, and TCRdb holds only the in-frame ones, with some missing. The profile shows a few hundred thousand clones, roughly 97% of them singletons. Material: naive CD4+ T cells sorted from blood. Source of these receptors: a woman between 25 and 40 years old in good health. CDR3s include the opening cysteine and the closing phenylalanine or tryptophan. The D gene is left open where the match is weak. Size tells how often a clone was seen (once, few, many) or the class of an expanded clone, and some rows leave it out.

v_gene	d_gene	j_gene	abundance	len	CDR3nt	CDR3aa
TRBV27	TRBD2	TRBJ2-3	NA	17	TGTGCCAGCAAACTAGCGGGAGAATCACCTAGCACAGATACGCAGTATTTT	CASKLAGESPSTDTQYF
TRBV6-5	TRBD1	TRBJ1-4	NA	14	TGTGCCAGCAGCCGACAGGGGGCATTTGAAAAACTGTTTTTT	CASSRQGAFEKLFF
TRBV6-5	TRBD2	TRBJ2-7	once	15	TGTGCCAGCAGTTACGGACCACCAAGCGGGAGCGAGCAGTACTTC	CASSYGPPSGSEQYF
TRBV7-9	NA	TRBJ2-2	NA	16	TGTGCCAGCAGCACCAGGGGGGGCCGGAACACCGGGGAGCTGTTTTTT	CASSTRGGRNTGELFF
TRBV7-3	TRBD1	TRBJ2-6	NA	18	TGTGCCAGCAGTTTCCACGGACAGGGGGCATTTGGGGCCAACGTCCTGACTTTC	CASSFHGQGAFGANVLTF
TRBV11-2	NA	TRBJ2-4	once	11	TGTGCCAGCAGCTCACAGGACATTCAGTACTTC	CASSSQDIQYF
TRBV7-9	TRBD1	TRBJ1-2	NA	15	TGTGCCAGCAGCTTAGTCGGACAGGGCAACTATGGCTACACCTTC	CASSLVGQGNYGYTF
TRBV7-9	NA	TRBJ1-5	NA	14	TGTGCCAGCAGCAAGGACTATAGCAATCAGCCCCAGCATTTT	CASSKDYSNQPQHF
TRBV28	NA	TRBJ1-1	once	16	TGTGCCAGCAGCTCCCCCGGGGATAGTTCAAACACTGAAGCTTTCTTT	CASSSPGDSSNTEAFF
TRBV19	NA	TRBJ2-5	NA	13	TGTGCCGCACTCCGGGTCTCCCGGGAGACCCAGTACTTC	CAALRVSRETQYF
TRBV14	TRBD2	TRBJ2-1	NA	15	TGTGCCAGCAGCCAAGTTAGCGGGAGATGGCATGAGCAGTTCTTC	CASSQVSGRWHEQFF
TRBV7-9	NA	TRBJ2-1	NA	16	TGTGCCAGCAGCTGGAGGGCGGGACAGAATGTGGATGAGCAGTTCTTC	CASSWRAGQNVDEQFF
TRBV5-1	TRBD1	TRBJ2-6	NA	19	TGCGCCAGTAAGGTACCCCGGGACAGCGTATGGGCTGGGGCCAACGTCCTGACTTTC	CASKVPRDSVWAGANVLTF
TRBV14	NA	TRBJ1-6	NA	14	TGTGCCAGCAGCCAAGGGCAGTATAATTCACCCCTCCACTTT	CASSQGQYNSPLHF
TRBV11-2	TRBD2	TRBJ2-7	few	14	TGTGCCAGCAGGCACAGCGGGAGGGCCTACGAGCAGTACTTC	CASRHSGRAYEQYF
TRBV11-2	TRBD1	TRBJ1-5	NA	15	TGTGCCAGCAGCACCGGACAGGGGATTCGGCAGCCCCAGCATTTT	CASSTGQGIRQPQHF
TRBV5-4	NA	TRBJ2-7	NA	15	TGTGCCAGCAGCTTGGGGGGCACGGCCTTCTACGAGCAGTACTTC	CASSLGGTAFYEQYF
TRBV19	NA	TRBJ2-3	NA	11	TGTGCCAGTAGTCAGGGTGATACGCAGTATTTT	CASSQGDTQYF
TRBV11-2	NA	TRBJ1-5	once	15	TGTGCCAGCAGCTTAGGATCCGTTAGCAATCAGCCCCAGCATTTT	CASSLGSVSNQPQHF
TRBV4-1	TRBD1	TRBJ2-2	NA	17	TGCGCCAGCAGCCACCTAATGACAGGGGTAGGAACCGGGGAGCTGTTTTTT	CASSHLMTGVGTGELFF
TRBV7-2	NA	TRBJ1-5	NA	11	TGTGCCAGCAGCTTGGACCGGACCCAGCATTTT	CASSLDRTQHF
TRBV6-1	NA	TRBJ1-1	NA	15	TGTGCCAGCAGTAAACAGGGAGATTCATACACTGAAGCTTTCTTT	CASSKQGDSYTEAFF
TRBV5-4	NA	TRBJ2-3	NA	13	TGTGCCAGCAGCTTCTCTAGCACAGATACGCAGTATTTT	CASSFSSTDTQYF
TRBV5-1	TRBD2	TRBJ2-1	NA	17	TGCGCCAGCAGCTTTTCGTCGCCGGGACTAGCATACAATGAGCAGTTCTTC	CASSFSSPGLAYNEQFF
TRBV5-1	NA	TRBJ2-7	NA	14	TGCGCCAGCAGCTTGGAAAGGGCTGGGGACGAGCAGTACTTC	CASSLERAGDEQYF
TRBV27	TRBD2	TRBJ2-7	NA	16	TGTGCCAGCAGTTTAGGGTCTAGCGGGAGCTCCTACGAGCAGTACTTC	CASSLGSSGSSYEQYF
TRBV28	NA	TRBJ2-2	NA	15	TGTGCCAGCAGTTTACGGGGGGCAGGTCCCGGGGAGCTGTTTTTT	CASSLRGAGPGELFF
TRBV15	NA	TRBJ2-1	NA	17	TGTGCCACCAGCAACTCACCCGGGACCCAAAGGGTAAATGAGCAGTTCTTC	CATSNSPGTQRVNEQFF
TRBV19	NA	TRBJ2-1	NA	14	TGTGCCAGTAGTCTTTGGACAGCGGACAATGAGCAGTTCTTC	CASSLWTADNEQFF
TRBV19	TRBD2	TRBJ2-3	NA	16	TGTGCCAGTACCCCCCTTGGAGCGGGAGGGCCGGATACGCAGTATTTT	CASTPLGAGGPDTQYF
TRBV28	TRBD2	TRBJ2-3	NA	13	TGTGCCAGTGCCCAGCGGGGCGCAGATACGCAGTATTTT	CASAQRGADTQYF
TRBV4-1	NA	TRBJ1-5	NA	15	TGCGCCAGCAGGCCTACCAGGACAAACAATCAGCCCCAGCATTTT	CASRPTRTNNQPQHF
TRBV5-1	NA	TRBJ2-5	NA	16	TGCGCCAGCAGCTCATTGGGGGCCCCGGGGCAAGAGACCCAGTACTTC	CASSSLGAPGQETQYF
TRBV19	NA	TRBJ2-2	NA	16	TGTGCCAGTAGTACCCGACAGGGAGGAGCCACCGGGGAGCTGTTTTTT	CASSTRQGGATGELFF
TRBV21-1	NA	TRBJ2-1	NA	13	TGTGCCAGCACCCCGGCTTTATACAATGAGCAGTTCTTC	CASTPALYNEQFF
TRBV18	TRBD1	TRBJ2-5	NA	19	TGTGCCAGCTCACCCCTGGGGAGAACAGGGGGCGGAGGCCAAGAGACCCAGTACTTC	CASSPLGRTGGGGQETQYF
TRBV10-3	NA	TRBJ2-2	NA	15	TGTGCCATCGCCGACTCTAACGCGAACACCGGGGAGCTGTTTTTT	CAIADSNANTGELFF